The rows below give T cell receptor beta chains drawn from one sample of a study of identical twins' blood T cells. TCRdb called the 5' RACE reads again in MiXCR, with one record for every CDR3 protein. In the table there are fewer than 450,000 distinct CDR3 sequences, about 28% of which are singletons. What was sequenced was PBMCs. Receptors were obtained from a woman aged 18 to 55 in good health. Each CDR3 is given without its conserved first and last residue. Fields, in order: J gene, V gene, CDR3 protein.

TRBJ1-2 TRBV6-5 ASSYHSRGTAYGYT
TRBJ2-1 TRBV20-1 SASPAGPINEQF
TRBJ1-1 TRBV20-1 SARLAGYPEAF
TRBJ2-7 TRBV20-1 SARPSLGTYEQY
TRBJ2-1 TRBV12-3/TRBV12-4 ASSLREWAYNEQF
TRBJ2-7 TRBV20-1 SAHFREYEQY
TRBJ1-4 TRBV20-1 RARAPGSATNEKLF
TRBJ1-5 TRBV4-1 ASSQEGVVQPQH
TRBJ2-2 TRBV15 ATKTSGRNTGELF
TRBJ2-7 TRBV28 ASSSVLPEQY
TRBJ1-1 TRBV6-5 ASSRRHGRRNTEAF
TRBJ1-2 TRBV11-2 ASSETSDVGRVGLTYGYT
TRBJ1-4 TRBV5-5 ASSLAGTGIPNEKLF
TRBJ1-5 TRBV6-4 ASSDERDQPQH
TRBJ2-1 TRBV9 ASSVATWSGVTYNEQF
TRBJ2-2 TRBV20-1 SGGRGGELF
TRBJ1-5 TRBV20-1 SARHSNQPQH
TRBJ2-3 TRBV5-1 ASTPAGTSGTDTQY
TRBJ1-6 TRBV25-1 ASEGDNSPLH
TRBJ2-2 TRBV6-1 ASSLLTGNTGELF
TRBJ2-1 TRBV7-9 ASSLVGQGIYNEQF
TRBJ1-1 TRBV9 ASSVEGDRAYTEAF
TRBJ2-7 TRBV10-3 AISGAGDEQY
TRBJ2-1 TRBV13 ASILGSPGLAVIWNEQF
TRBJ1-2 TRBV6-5 ASSYSSGAYGYT
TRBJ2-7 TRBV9 ASSVEPTLLTGLGEQY
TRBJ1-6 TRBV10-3 AISDGSPLH
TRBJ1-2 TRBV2 VSSAFSANYGYT
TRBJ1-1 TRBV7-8 ASSLEVRYTEAF
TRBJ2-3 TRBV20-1 SARPGGRDTDTQY
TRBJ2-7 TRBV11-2 ASSLGSSYGEQY
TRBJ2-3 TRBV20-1 SATSTSGSTDTQY
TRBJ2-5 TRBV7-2 ASSLYGPETQY
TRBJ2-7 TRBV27 ASSLAATYEQY
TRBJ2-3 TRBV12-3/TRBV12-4 ASSPRLAETTDTQY
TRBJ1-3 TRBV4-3 ASSQELVSGNTIY
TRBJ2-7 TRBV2 ASSERTGFHEQY
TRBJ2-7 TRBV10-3 AIRKGLAGGRTYEQY
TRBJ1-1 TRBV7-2 ASSLGGARSGRNTEAF
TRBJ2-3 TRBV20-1 SALPGGSTDTQY
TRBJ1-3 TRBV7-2 ASSLRAGVERG
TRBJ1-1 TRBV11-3 ASSFTFGRGNTEAF
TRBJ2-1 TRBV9 ASGSGRTHNEQF
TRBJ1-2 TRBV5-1 ASSLDRDPIYGYT
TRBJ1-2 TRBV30 AWSSQDYGYT
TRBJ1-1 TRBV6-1 ASVRGSEAF
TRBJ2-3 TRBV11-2 ASSLESLTDTQY
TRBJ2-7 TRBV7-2 TSSELTDAYEQY
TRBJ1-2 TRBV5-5 ASTPGQTFYGYT
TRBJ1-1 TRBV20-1 SARNRAGTEAF
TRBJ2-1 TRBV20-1 SARDPQRTSYNEQF
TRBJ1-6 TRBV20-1 SARPGGDFSPLH
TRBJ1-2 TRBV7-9 ASSFLRDRMGGYT
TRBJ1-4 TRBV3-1 ASSPTGIREKLF
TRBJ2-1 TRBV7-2 ASSLSFVSNEQF
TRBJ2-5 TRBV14 ASSQVVRSGETQY
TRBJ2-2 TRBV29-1 SALADTGELF